The rows below give T cell receptor beta chains drawn from one sample of a study of post-analysis software for immune sequencing data. TCRdb called the PCR reads again in MiXCR, with one record for every CDR3 protein. The sample yields about 800,000 distinct CDR3 sequences, 30% seen once. What was sequenced was blood. These receptors all stem from a girl aged 10 to 17 with multiple sclerosis. Each CDR3 is given with its conserved first and last residue. The D gene is left open where the match is weak. A row's size may be missing; if present it is once, few, many or a size class.

abundance,v_gene,d_gene,j_gene,CDR3nt,CDR3aa
NA,TRBV14,NA,TRBJ2-1,TGTGCCAGCAGCCTGACCAAACGGACCCACAATGAGCAGTTCTTC,CASSLTKRTHNEQFF
NA,TRBV20-1,TRBD1,TRBJ2-5,TGCAGTGCTCTGACAGGGGGCCAAGAGACCCAGTACTTC,CSALTGGQETQYF
NA,TRBV5-6,NA,TRBJ2-5,TGTGCCAGCAACCTCCCGGGTGTGACCCAAGAGACCCAGTACTTC,CASNLPGVTQETQYF
NA,TRBV6-1,NA,TRBJ2-5,TGTGCCAGCAGTGCGAGCCGGACTGAGACCCGGTACTTC,CASSASRTETRYF
NA,TRBV5-6,NA,TRBJ1-2,TGTGCCAGCAGCTTGAGGTATCCGGGGAACTATGGCTACACCTTC,CASSLRYPGNYGYTF
few,TRBV12-3/TRBV12-4,NA,TRBJ1-1,TGTGCCAGCAGTTTAGTTCGGTGGAACACTGAAGCTTTCTTT,CASSLVRWNTEAFF
few,TRBV20-1,TRBD2,TRBJ2-1,TGCAGTGCCCCTTCTGGGCGACTAGCGGGACGGGGATCCTACAATGAGCAGTTCTTC,CSAPSGRLAGRGSYNEQFF
NA,TRBV6-1,NA,TRBJ1-1,TGTGCCAGCAGAGCCAGAGGAGTAGGTACTGAAGCTTTCTTT,CASRARGVGTEAFF
few,TRBV6-5,TRBD2,TRBJ2-7,TGTGCCAGCAGTTACGGACTAGCGGGTAGCTCCTACGAGCAGTACTTC,CASSYGLAGSSYEQYF
NA,TRBV7-9,TRBD1,TRBJ1-2,TGTGCCAGCTGGCGCGACAGGGCTTATGGCTACACCTTC,CASWRDRAYGYTF
NA,TRBV20-1,NA,TRBJ1-5,TGCAGTGCCGGCGCGGGGGTGCATTTT,CSAGAGVHF
many,TRBV29-1,NA,TRBJ2-4,TGCAGCGTTGCAGATGGGGCCAAAAACATTCAGTACTTC,CSVADGAKNIQYF
few,TRBV20-1,NA,TRBJ2-1,TGCAGTGCTAGCCGCCGAGACAATGAGCAGTTCTTC,CSASRRDNEQFF
NA,TRBV6-5,NA,TRBJ1-5,TGTGCCAGCAGTTACAGGGTGGAAGGTCAGCCCCAGCATTTT,CASSYRVEGQPQHF
NA,TRBV18,NA,TRBJ1-6,TGTGCCAGCTCACCACCGGGCCCTAATTCACCCCTCCACTTT,CASSPPGPNSPLHF
few,TRBV11-2,NA,TRBJ2-7,TGTGCCAGCAGCGGGGATACCACCGAGCAGTACTTC,CASSGDTTEQYF
many,TRBV5-6,NA,TRBJ2-6,TGTGCCAGCAGCGTAGAACGAGGACTGCTCTCTGGGGCCAACGTCCTGACTTTC,CASSVERGLLSGANVLTF
NA,TRBV5-1,NA,TRBJ2-7,TGCGCCAGCGGCTTGGCAGGGCCCCCCTACGGGCAGTACTTC,CASGLAGPPYGQYF
NA,TRBV12-3/TRBV12-4,NA,TRBJ2-3,TGTGCCAGCAGCTTAGTGATGGGGGATACGCAGTATTTT,CASSLVMGDTQYF